Each of the 5 T cell receptor beta chains below was sequenced from the same sample in a study of tumor-infiltrating lymphocytes in primary liver carcinoma listed by TCRdb under 2017. The sample was run on an Illumina HiSeq 2500. TCRbeta-specific cDNA was reverse-transcribed from 500 ng total RNA using a constant-region primer and ProtoScript II reverse transcriptase. Construction of the TCRbeta libraries relied on three nested rounds of multiplex PCR, following a slightly modified ARM-PCR procedure. Each of the first two PCR rounds ran for approximately 10 cycles and used multiplex TRBV1-TRBV30 forward primers together with a Cbeta reverse primer. TCRdb handled the public reads itself, with Q25 trimming in fastp and clone calling in MiXCR, and kept productive beta chains. For every CDR3 protein sequence, its rows merge into one entry that carries the most common genes and DNA. This sample comprises approximately 320,000 distinct CDR3 sequences, approximately 54% of them detected only once. The ten biggest clones cover approximately 15% of the sample.

Blood RNA was extracted from unsorted whole blood using TRIzol reagent, and germline DNA was obtained with the DNeasy Blood & Tissue kit. The material sequenced was peripheral blood. These receptor sequences come from a woman aged 25 to 39 with primary liver carcinoma and hepatitis B virus infection.

In its sample, this clonotype was seen once. V gene TRBV6-4 combines with J gene TRBJ2-7; D is perhaps TRBD2 (6 bases). Germline V gives CDR1 MRHNA, CDR2 SNTAGT. V was trimmed by 6 bases and J by 0 bases, leaving 9 bases between them. The CDR3 spans 13 residues. The CDR3 region has the DNA TGTGCCAGCAGAGGCGGGGTCTCCTACGAGCAGTACTTC. Protein product: CASRGGVSYEQYF.

On this clonotype itself: The junction does not match germline at one end; this may be a read error. The chain couples TRBV11-2 to TRBJ2-5; TRBD2 might be the D (7 bases). This CDR3 is 15 amino acids long. The germline gives CDR1 SGHAT, CDR2 FQNNGV. This CDR3 is CASSPNRGGLEAQYF. The CDR3 bases are TGTGCCAGCAGCCCAAATAGGGGGGGGTTAGAGGCCCAGTACTTC. The whole variable domain, remainder taken from reference TRBV11-2 and TRBJ2-5, is EAGVAQSPRYKIIEKRQSVAFWCNPISGHATLYWYQQILGQGPKLLIQFQNNGVVDDSQLPKDRFSAERLKGVDSTLKIQPAKLEDSAVYLCASSPNRGGLEAQYFGPGTRLLVL.

This clonotype has at least ten counts. This sequence joins TRBV6-5 and TRBJ1-5; TRBD1 matches at 7 bases. The CDR3 length is 14 residues. The V and J ends lost 6 bases and 6 bases, in that order; junction bases with no gene match: 8. Germline CDR1 MNHEY, CDR2 SVGAGI. The CDR3 sequence: CASRRQGHIQPQHF. CDR3 DNA sequence: TGTGCCAGCAGGCGACAGGGTCATATTCAGCCCCAGCATTTT.

Turning to this clonotype: The junction shows a germline mismatch at one end, possibly a read error. V and J are TRBV6-6 and TRBJ2-2; maybe TRBD2 (5 bases). Per germline, CDR1 MNHNY and CDR2 SVGAGI (reference sequence). The CDR3 totals 14 residues. CDR3 coding DNA: TGTGCCAGCAGTTGGTCGGTAGACACCGGGGAGCCGTTTTTT. Residues: CASSWSVDTGEPFF.

To note about this clonotype: A junction end diverges from the germline sequence, so it may reflect a read error. The chain carries TRBV11-2 and TRBJ2-1; D call uncertain. CDR1 SGHAT and CDR2 FQNNGV come from the germline V gene. The CDR3 is made up of 12 amino acids. CDR3 sequence reads: CASSSIYNEKFF. Written as DNA, the CDR3 is TGTGCCAGCAGCTCGATATATAATGAGAAGTTCTTC.